This TCR beta chain was documented in a study of OX40 agonist ivuxolimab in advanced cancers. Only in-frame clones appear in the TCRdb table, and some are missing; sequencing was by immunoSEQ multiplex PCR. The sample lists under 70,000 clones; approximately 92% were seen once. Points on this clone: What it recognizes is unknown.

Study-wide findings and caveats: Expanded clones were, on average, more numerous in CD8+ T cells than in CD4+.

V lost 5 bases, J lost 4 bases, and 9 bases stayed unmatched. CDR1 SEHNR and CDR2 FQNEAQ come from the germline V gene (reference sequence). The CDR3 runs to 15 residues. The cohort excluded patients with autoimmune disease history or systemic immunosuppression. Sampling of blood occurred at baseline, cycle 4 day 1, and cycle 7 day 1. Sample: CD4+ or CD8+ T cells sorted from blood, taken in a trial of the OX40 agonist ivuxolimab. The rearrangement joins TRBV7-9 to TRBJ1-2, with TRBD1 matching over 8 bases. This TCR came from an adult with an advanced solid tumor such as melanoma, head and neck, liver or kidney cancer. The CDR3 spells CASSQDRASVYGYTF. For the CDR3, the DNA is TGTGCCAGCAGCCAGGACAGGGCGAGCGTCTATGGCTACACCTTC. Supplemented by reference TRBV7-9 and TRBJ1-2, the full variable domain reads DTGVSQNPRHKITKRGQNVTFRCDPISEHNRLYWYRQTLGQGPEFLTYFQNEAQLEKSRLLSDRFSAERPKGSFSTLEIQRTEQGDSAMYLCASSQDRASVYGYTFGSGTRLTVV.